This T cell receptor beta chain was observed in a study of blood T cells in healthy people across ages. Using a J-beta primer mix together with a sample-barcoded 5' primer, a second PCR was run for about 6 to 12 cycles. A template-switch adaptor with 12 random nucleotides tagged each cDNA molecule. In TCRdb, the 5' RACE reads were re-called with MiXCR into one record per CDR3 protein. The sample carries about 680,000 distinct CDR3 sequences, roughly 49% recorded once. V lost 4 bases and J lost 8; bases outside the gene matches: 17. The CDR3 is made up of 16 amino acids. The germline CDR1 and CDR2 sequences are SGHRS and YFSETQ.

The specimen was blood. The source of this sequence is a woman aged 55 to 70 in good health. The chain has TRBV5-1 and TRBJ1-2; 7 bases align to TRBD1. As DNA, the CDR3 is TGCGCCAGCAGCCGTCCCCAAACCGGGACAGCCTCCGGCTACACCTTC. It yields the protein CASSRPQTGTASGYTF. The full variable domain, in which reference TRBV5-1 and TRBJ1-2 provide the parts outside the CDR3, is KAGVTQTPRYLIKTRGQQVTLSCSPISGHRSVSWYQQTPGQGLQFLFEYFSETQRNKGNFPGRFSGRQFSNSRSEMNVSTLELGDSALYLCASSRPQTGTASGYTFGSGTRLTVV.